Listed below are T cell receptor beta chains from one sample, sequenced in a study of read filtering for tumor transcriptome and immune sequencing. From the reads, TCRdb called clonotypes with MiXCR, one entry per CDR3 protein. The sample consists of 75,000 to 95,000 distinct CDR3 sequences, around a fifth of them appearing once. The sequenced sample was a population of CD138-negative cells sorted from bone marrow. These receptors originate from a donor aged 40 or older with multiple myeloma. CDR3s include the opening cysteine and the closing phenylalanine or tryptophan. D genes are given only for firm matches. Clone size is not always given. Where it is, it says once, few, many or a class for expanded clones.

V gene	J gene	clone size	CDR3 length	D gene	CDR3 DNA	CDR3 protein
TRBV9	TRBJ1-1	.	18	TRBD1	TGTGCCAGCAGCTCTTGGACAGGGACGCTAGAAGGGAACACTGAAGCTTTCTTT	CASSSWTGTLEGNTEAFF
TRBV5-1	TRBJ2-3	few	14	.	TGCGCCAGCAGCCAGGACGGCGACACAGATACGCAGTATTTT	CASSQDGDTDTQYF
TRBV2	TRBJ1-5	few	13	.	TGTGCCAGCAGTGGGAGGGGGAGTCAGCCCCAGCATTTT	CASSGRGSQPQHF
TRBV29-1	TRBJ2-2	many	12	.	TGCAGCGTTGGGAAGAACACCGGGGAGCTGTTTTTT	CSVGKNTGELFF
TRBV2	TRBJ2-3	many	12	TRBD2	TGTGCCAGACTAGCGGACAAAGATACGCAGTATTTT	CARLADKDTQYF
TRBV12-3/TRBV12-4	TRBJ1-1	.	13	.	TGTGCCAGCGGCGGGCAGATGAACACTGGAGCTTTCTTT	CASGGQMNTGAFF
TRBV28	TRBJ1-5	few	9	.	TGTGCCAGCGGTCAGCCCCAGCATTTT	CASGQPQHF
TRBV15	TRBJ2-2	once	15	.	TGTGCCACCAGCGGAGTAGGGCAGAACACCGGGGAGCTGTTTTTT	CATSGVGQNTGELFF
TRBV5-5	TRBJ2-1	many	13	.	TGTGCCAGCAGCTTGGACGGTTACAATGAGCAGTTCTTC	CASSLDGYNEQFF
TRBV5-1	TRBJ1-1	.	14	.	TGCGCCAGCAGCTTGAAAGACTTAGGAACTGAAGCTTTCTTT	CASSLKDLGTEAFF
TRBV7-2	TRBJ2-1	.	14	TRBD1	TGTGCCAGCAGCCAACCGACAGGGGTGCATGAGCAGTTCTTC	CASSQPTGVHEQFF
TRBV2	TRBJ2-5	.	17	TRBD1	TGTGCCAGCAGCCAACGGGACAGGGGGGGAGTTAGAGAGACCCAGTACTTC	CASSQRDRGGVRETQYF
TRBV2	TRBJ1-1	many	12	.	TGTGCCAGCAGTAGGGCTCCCACTGAAGCTTTCTTT	CASSRAPTEAFF
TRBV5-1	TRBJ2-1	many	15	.	TGCGCCAGCAGCCCGGGGAGGATCTCCGGGGTTGAGCAGTTCTTC	CASSPGRISGVEQFF
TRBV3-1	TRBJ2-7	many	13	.	TGTGCCAGCAGCCCGGCCGGGCACTCGAAGAGGATCTTC	CASSPAGHSKRIF
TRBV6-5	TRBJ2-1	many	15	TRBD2	TGTGCCAGCAGTTACTCTTTAGCGGGGTACAATGAGCAGTTCTTC	CASSYSLAGYNEQFF
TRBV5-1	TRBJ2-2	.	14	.	TGCGCCAGCAGCTTGGGTCGAAAAACCGGGGAGCTGTTTTTT	CASSLGRKTGELFF
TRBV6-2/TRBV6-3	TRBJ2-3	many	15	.	TGTGCCAGCAAAACCCGGACCAGTAATTTAGATACGCAGTATTTT	CASKTRTSNLDTQYF
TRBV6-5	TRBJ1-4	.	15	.	TGTGCCAGCAGCTACTCGTCAACAACTAATGAAAAACTGTTTTTT	CASSYSSTTNEKLFF
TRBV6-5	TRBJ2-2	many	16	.	TGTGCCAGCAAGTCAGAGGGGGGGGCGATTACCGGGGAGCTGTTTTTT	CASKSEGGAITGELFF
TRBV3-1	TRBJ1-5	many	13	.	TGTGCCAGCAGCCAAGATAGCAATCAGCCCCAGCATTTT	CASSQDSNQPQHF
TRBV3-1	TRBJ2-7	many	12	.	TGTGCCAGCAGCCTAACCTCGGGGGAGCAGTACTTC	CASSLTSGEQYF
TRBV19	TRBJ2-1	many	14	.	TGTGCCAGTAGTATGCGGGGATCCTACAATGAGCAGTTCTTC	CASSMRGSYNEQFF
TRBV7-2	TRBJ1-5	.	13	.	TGTGCCAGCAGCTTAGGAACGGGTCAGCCCCAGCATTTT	CASSLGTGQPQHF
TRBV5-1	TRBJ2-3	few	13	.	TGCGCCAGCAAGAGGGCCGGGACAGATACGCAGTATTTT	CASKRAGTDTQYF
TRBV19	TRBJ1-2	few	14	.	TGTGCCAGTAGTACCCCGAAGACTAACTATGGCTACACCTTC	CASSTPKTNYGYTF
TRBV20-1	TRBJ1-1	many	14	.	TGCAGTGCACGGAAGTTTCAGGGGAACACTGAAGCTTTCTTT	CSARKFQGNTEAFF
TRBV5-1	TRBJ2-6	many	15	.	TGCGCCAGCAGCGATGCATACTCTGGGGCCAACGTCCTGACTTTC	CASSDAYSGANVLTF
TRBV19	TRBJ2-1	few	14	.	TGTGCCAGTAGAAAAGGACCGTCCTGCAATGAGCAGTTCTTC	CASRKGPSCNEQFF
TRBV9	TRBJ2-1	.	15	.	TGTGCCAGCAGCTTCTCGTACAGGGAGGACAATGAACGGTTCTTC	CASSFSYREDNERFF
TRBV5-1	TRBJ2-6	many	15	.	TGCGCCAGCAGCTTGTCAGGGTCTGGGGCCAACGTCCTGACTTTC	CASSLSGSGANVLTF
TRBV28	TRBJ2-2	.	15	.	TGTGCCCGCAGTCCGGTGGCTGCGAACACCGGGGAGCTGTTTTTT	CARSPVAANTGELFF
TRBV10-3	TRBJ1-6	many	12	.	TGTGCCATCAGTGAGTCGGATTCACCCCTCCACTTT	CAISESDSPLHF
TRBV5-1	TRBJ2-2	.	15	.	TGCGCCAGCAGCTTGGACAAGACGAACACCGGGGAGCTGTTTTTT	CASSLDKTNTGELFF
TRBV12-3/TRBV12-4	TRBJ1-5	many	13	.	TGTGCCAGCAGCCCGGGTGGGGATCAGCCCCAGCATTTT	CASSPGGDQPQHF
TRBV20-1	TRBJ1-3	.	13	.	TGCAGTGCTCCTTCCCTCGCCGGAAACACCATATATTTT	CSAPSLAGNTIYF
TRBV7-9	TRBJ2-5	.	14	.	TGTGCCAGCAGCTGGGGCACGTACCAAGAGACCCAGTACTTC	CASSWGTYQETQYF
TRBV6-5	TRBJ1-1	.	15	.	TGTGCCAGCAGTTACGGGGGGTACCGGGGCACTGAAGCTTTCTTT	CASSYGGYRGTEAFF
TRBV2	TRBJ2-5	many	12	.	TGTGCCAGCAGTGAGCAAGAAGAGACCCAGTACTTC	CASSEQEETQYF
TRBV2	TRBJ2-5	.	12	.	TGTGCCAGCAGTGTTACTGCCGAGACCCAGTACTTC	CASSVTAETQYF
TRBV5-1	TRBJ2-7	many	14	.	TGCGCCAGCAGCTTGGAATTCGGGGCGGGGGAGCAGTACTTC	CASSLEFGAGEQYF
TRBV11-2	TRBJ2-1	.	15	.	TGTGCCAGCAGCTTAATAGGCGCCTCCTACAGTGAGCAGTTCTTC	CASSLIGASYSEQFF
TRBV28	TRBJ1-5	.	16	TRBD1	TGTGCCAGCAGTTTTACAGGGGGCGCGGGGAGTCAGCCCCAGCATTTT	CASSFTGGAGSQPQHF
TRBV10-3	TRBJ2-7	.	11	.	TGTGCCATCAGTGTCGGGGCCGAGCAGTACTTC	CAISVGAEQYF
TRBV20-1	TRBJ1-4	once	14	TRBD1	TGCAGTGCTACGACAGGGGGATTGGAAGGAAAACTGTTTTTC	CSATTGGLEGKLFF
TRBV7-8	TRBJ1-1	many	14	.	TGTGCCAGCAGCTCCCTGACATCGAACACTGAAGCTTTCTTT	CASSSLTSNTEAFF
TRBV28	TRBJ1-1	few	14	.	TGTGCCAGTCGAGAGGGCCTGCGGAACACTGAAGCTTTCTTT	CASREGLRNTEAFF
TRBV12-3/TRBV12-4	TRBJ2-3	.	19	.	TGTGCCAGCAGTTTAGGGCGGCAGGGAGTTTTGAGGAACTCAGATACGCAGTATTTT	CASSLGRQGVLRNSDTQYF
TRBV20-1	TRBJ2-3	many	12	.	TGCAGTGCTAGCGACTATACAGATACGCAGTATTTT	CSASDYTDTQYF